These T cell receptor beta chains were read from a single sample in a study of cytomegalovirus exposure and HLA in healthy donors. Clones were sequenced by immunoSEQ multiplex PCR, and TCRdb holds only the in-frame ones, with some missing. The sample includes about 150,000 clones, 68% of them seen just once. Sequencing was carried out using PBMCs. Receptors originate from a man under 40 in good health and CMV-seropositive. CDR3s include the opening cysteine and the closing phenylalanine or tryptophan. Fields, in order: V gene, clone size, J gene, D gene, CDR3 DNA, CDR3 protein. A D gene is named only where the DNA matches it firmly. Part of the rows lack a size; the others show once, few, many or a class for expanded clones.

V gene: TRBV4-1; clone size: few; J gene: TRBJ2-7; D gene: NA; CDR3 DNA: TGCGCCAGCAGCCAAGACCCCGGGGTCACTACCTACGAGCAGTACTTC; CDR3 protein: CASSQDPGVTTYEQYF
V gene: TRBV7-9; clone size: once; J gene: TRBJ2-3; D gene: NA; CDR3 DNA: TGTGCCAGCAGCTTAGTAGGCACAGATACGCAGTATTTT; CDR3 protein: CASSLVGTDTQYF
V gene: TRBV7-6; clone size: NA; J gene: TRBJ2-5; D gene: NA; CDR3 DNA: TGTGCCAGCAGCTCGGGGATGGGGAGCGCAGAGACCCAGTACTTC; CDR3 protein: CASSSGMGSAETQYF
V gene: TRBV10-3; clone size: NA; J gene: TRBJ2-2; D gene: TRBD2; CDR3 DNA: TGTGCCATCAGCACTAGCGAAAACACCGGGGAGCTGTTTTTT; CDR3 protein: CAISTSENTGELFF
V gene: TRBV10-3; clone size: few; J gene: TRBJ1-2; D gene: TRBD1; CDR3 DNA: TGTGCCATCAGCCTGGACAGGGACTATGGCTACACCTTC; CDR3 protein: CAISLDRDYGYTF
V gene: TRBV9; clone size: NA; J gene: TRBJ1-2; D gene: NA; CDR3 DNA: TGTGCCAGCAGCGTAGCGGGGGAGGCTTTTGGCTACACCTTC; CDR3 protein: CASSVAGEAFGYTF
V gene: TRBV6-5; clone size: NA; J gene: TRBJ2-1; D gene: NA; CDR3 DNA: TGTGCCAGCAGGCCACCAGGGGACGATGAGCAGTTCTTC; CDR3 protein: CASRPPGDDEQFF
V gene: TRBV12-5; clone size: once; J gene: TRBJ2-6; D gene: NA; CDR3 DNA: TGTGCTAGTGCCCTTTCTGGGGCCAACGTCCTGACTTTC; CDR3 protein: CASALSGANVLTF
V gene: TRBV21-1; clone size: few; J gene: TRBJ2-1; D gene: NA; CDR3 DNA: TGTGCCAGCAGCGAAAGAGAAGCCTACAATGAGCAGTTCTTC; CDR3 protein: CASSEREAYNEQFF
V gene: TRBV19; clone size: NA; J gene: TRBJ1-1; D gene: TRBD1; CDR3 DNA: TGTGCCAGTAGCGCAACCGGGACAGGGAGGTCCGAAGCTTTCTTT; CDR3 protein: CASSATGTGRSEAFF
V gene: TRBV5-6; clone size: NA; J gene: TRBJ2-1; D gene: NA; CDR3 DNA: TGTGCCAGCAGCTTGGATGCGTTTAGCTCCTACAATGAGCAGTTCTTC; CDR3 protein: CASSLDAFSSYNEQFF
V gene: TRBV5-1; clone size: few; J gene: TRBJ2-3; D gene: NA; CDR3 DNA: TGCGCCAGCAGCTTGGCGGCAGGGGACACAGATACGCAGTATTTT; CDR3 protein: CASSLAAGDTDTQYF
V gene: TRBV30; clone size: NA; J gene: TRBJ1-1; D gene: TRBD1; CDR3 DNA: TGTGCCTGGGGGACAGGCGGGAACACTGAAGCTTTCTTT; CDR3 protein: CAWGTGGNTEAFF
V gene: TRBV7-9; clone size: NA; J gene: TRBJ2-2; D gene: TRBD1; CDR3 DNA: TGTGCCAGCAGCACGGGGACAGGGGTGAACACCGGGGAGCTGTTTTTT; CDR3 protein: CASSTGTGVNTGELFF
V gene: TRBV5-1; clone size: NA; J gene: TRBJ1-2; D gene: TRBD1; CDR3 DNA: TGCGCCAGCAGCTTGGCCCGGGACACGGCAGGGGGCTATGGCTACACCTTC; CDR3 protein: CASSLARDTAGGYGYTF
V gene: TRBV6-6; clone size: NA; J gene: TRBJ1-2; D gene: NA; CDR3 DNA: TGTGCCAGCAGTTCCCCAGGCGACACTAACTATGGCTACACCTTC; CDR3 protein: CASSSPGDTNYGYTF
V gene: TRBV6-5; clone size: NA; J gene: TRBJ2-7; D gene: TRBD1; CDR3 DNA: TGTGCCAGCCGGGACAGGGGTTTCTACGAGCAGTACTTC; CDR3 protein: CASRDRGFYEQYF
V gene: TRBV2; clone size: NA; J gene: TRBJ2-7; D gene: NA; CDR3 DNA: TGTGCCAGCAGAGGAACCAACGGAGTAGAGTACTTC; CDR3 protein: CASRGTNGVEYF
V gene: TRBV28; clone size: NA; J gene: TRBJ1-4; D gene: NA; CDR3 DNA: TGTGCCAGCAGCGAGGGGACAACCCGTGGAAAACTGTTTTTT; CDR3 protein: CASSEGTTRGKLFF
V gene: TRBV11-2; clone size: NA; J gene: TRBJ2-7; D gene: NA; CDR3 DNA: TGTGCCAGCAGCTTAGAAATTTTCTACGAGCAGTACTTC; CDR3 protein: CASSLEIFYEQYF
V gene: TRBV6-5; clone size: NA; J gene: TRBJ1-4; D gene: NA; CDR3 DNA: TGTGCCAGCAGTTACCTCGGAGGGGAAGAAAAACTGTTTTTT; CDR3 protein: CASSYLGGEEKLFF
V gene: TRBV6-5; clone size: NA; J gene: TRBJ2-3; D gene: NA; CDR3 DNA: TGTGCCAGCGGTGCTACTTTATTCATTGATACGCAGTATTTT; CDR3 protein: CASGATLFIDTQYF
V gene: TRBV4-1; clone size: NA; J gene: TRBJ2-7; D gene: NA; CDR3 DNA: TGCGCCAGCAGCCACGTCCCCAGGCAGAGAAACTACGAGCAGTACTTC; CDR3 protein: CASSHVPRQRNYEQYF
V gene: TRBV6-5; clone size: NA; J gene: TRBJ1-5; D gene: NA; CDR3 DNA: TGTGCCAGCAGTTACTCCCGTTATAGCAATCAGCCCCAGCATTTT; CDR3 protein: CASSYSRYSNQPQHF
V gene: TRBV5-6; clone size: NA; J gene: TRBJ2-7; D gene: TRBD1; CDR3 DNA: TGTGCCAGCAGCGAACAGGGGGTTCCGTATCACCGGGCCTTCGAGCAGTACTTC; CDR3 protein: CASSEQGVPYHRAFEQYF
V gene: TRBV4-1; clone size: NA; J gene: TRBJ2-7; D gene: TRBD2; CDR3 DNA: TGCGCCAGCAGCCTAACAGGACCTAGACTAGCGGGAGGCCTCGGGGACGAGCAGTACTTC; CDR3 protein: CASSLTGPRLAGGLGDEQYF
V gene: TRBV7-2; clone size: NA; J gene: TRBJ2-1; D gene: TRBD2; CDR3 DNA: TGTGCCAGCAGCTTAGCGGCGGGAGCGTACAATGAGCAGTTCTTC; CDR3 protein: CASSLAAGAYNEQFF
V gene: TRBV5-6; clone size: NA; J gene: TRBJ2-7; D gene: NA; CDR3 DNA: TGTGCCAGCAGCACAACCTACGAGCAGTACTTC; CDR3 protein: CASSTTYEQYF
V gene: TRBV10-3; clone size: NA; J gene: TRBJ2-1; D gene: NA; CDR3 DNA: TGTGCCATCGGACAGAACAATGAGCAGTTCTTC; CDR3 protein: CAIGQNNEQFF
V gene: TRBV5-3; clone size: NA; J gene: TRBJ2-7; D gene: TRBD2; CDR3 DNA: TGTGCCAGAAGGGGACTAGCGGGAGACGAGCAGTACTTC; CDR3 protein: CARRGLAGDEQYF
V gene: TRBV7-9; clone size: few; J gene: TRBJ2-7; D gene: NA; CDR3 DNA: TGTGCCAGCAGCTTAGGGTCGGGGGTCGAGCAGTACTTC; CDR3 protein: CASSLGSGVEQYF
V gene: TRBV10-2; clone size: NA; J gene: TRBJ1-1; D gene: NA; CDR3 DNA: TGCGCCAGCAGTGAATTAGGGGGGGCTGAAGCTTTCTTT; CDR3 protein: CASSELGGAEAFF
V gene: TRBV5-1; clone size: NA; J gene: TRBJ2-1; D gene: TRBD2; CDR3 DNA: TGCGCCAGCAGTCCCCCTAGCGGAGTCTCCGACAATGAGCAGTTCTTC; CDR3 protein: CASSPPSGVSDNEQFF
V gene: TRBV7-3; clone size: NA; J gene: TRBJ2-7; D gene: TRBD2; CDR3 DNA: TGTGCCAGCAGCTTAACGGGAGGGCACTCCTACGAGCAGTACTTC; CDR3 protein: CASSLTGGHSYEQYF
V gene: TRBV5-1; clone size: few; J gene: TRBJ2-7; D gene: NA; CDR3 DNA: TGCGCCAGCAGCGCCGTAACAGGGGGGGTCGGCGAGCAGTACTTC; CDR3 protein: CASSAVTGGVGEQYF
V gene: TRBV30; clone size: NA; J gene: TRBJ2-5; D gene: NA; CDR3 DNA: TGTGCCTGGAGTCGGGGAGAGGCAGAGACCCAGTACTTC; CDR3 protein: CAWSRGEAETQYF
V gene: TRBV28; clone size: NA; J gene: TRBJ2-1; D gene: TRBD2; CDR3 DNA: TGTGCCAGCAGTTACCTAGCGGGAGGGTTCAATGAGCAGTTCTTC; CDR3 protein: CASSYLAGGFNEQFF
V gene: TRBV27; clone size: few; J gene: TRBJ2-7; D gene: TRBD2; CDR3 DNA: TGTGCCAGCAGTATTAGCGGGGGCTCCGCCTACGAGCAGTACTTC; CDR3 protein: CASSISGGSAYEQYF
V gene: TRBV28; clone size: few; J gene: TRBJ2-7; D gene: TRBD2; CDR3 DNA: TGTGCCAGCAGTTCCGCGGGGGGATCCTACGAGCAGTACTTC; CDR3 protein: CASSSAGGSYEQYF
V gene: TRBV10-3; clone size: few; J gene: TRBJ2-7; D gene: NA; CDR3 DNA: TGTGCCATCAGTGGACAACAGAGCTCCTACGAGCAGTACTTC; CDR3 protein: CAISGQQSSYEQYF
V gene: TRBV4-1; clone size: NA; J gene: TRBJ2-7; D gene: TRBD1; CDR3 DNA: TGCGCCAGCAGTCGACAGGGTGAGGACTACGAGCAGTACTTC; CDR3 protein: CASSRQGEDYEQYF
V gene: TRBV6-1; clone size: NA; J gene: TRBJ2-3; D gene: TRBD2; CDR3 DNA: TGTGCCAGCTGCCTGGCGGGAGACGGGGATACGCAGTATTTT; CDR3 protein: CASCLAGDGDTQYF
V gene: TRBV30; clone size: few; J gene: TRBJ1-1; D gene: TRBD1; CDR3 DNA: TGTGCCTGGGACAGGGGGCCGGGAACTGAAGCTTTCTTT; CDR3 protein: CAWDRGPGTEAFF
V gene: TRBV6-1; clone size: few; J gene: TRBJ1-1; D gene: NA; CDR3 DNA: TGTGCCAGCAGCGAAGTGACCGGGGCCCGGGGGACTGAAGCTTTCTTT; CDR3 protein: CASSEVTGARGTEAFF
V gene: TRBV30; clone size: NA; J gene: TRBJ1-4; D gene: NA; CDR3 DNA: TGTGCCTGGGAGGGGGGGATGGTTGAAGGAAAACTGTTTTTT; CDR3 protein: CAWEGGMVEGKLFF
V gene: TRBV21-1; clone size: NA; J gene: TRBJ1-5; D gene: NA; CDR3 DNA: TGTGCCAGCAGCAAAGGTAAGACATCGGGGAATCAGCCCCAGCATTTT; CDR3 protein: CASSKGKTSGNQPQHF
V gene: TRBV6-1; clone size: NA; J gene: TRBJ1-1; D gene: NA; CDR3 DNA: TGTGCCAGCAGTGAACAGACAGACTACACTGAAGCTTTCTTT; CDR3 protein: CASSEQTDYTEAFF
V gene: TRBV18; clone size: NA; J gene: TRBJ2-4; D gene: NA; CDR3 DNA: TGTGCCAGCTCACCAATGGCCAGGGCCAAAAACATTCAGTACTTC; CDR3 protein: CASSPMARAKNIQYF
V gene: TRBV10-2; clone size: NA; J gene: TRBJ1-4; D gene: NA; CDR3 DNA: TGCGCCAGCAGTGATTCCAGGATGGTCGAAAAACTGTTTTTT; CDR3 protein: CASSDSRMVEKLFF
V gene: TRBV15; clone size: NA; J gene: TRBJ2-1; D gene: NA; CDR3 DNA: TGTGCCACCAGCACCCCGGGGAGGGGGTTTTACAATGAGCAGTTCTTC; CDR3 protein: CATSTPGRGFYNEQFF
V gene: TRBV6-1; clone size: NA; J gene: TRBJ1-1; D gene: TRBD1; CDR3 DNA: TGTGCCAGCAGTGAACAGGGGGCGAACACTGAAGCTTTCTTT; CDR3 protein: CASSEQGANTEAFF